This note documents a single T cell receptor beta chain sequence. The antigen is unknown. Profiled with immunoSEQ multiplex PCR; TCRdb holds only in-frame clones, not every one. The sample includes about 140,000 clones, about nine tenths of them seen just once. The V gene's germline CDR1 is LNHDA and CDR2 SQIVND (reference sequence). CDR3 length equals 15 residues. With 8 bases removed from V and 2 bases from J, the gap between germline ends came to 19 bases. The data were obtained in a study of cytomegalovirus exposure and HLA in healthy donors. Overall study context: A later analysis reported the 130 or so validation repertoires used the same platform as the roughly 670 first-cohort repertoires.

Study-level findings and limits: A few CMV-associated chains proved CMV antigen-specific in vitro. 164 TCR beta chains were listed as cytomegalovirus-associated.

The receptor's source is a man aged 18 to 29 in good health and CMV-seronegative. What was sequenced was PBMCs. The chain employs TRBV19 and TRBJ2-7; TRBD1 is a possible D gene (7 bases). The CDR3 DNA reads as TGTGCCAGTGGCCCTAGGAGGGGGCGAACCTACGAGCAGTACTTC. Protein: CASGPRRGRTYEQYF.